This paragraph reports one T cell receptor beta chain. Its target is not known. Then a second PCR, running about 6 to 12 cycles, was carried out with a sample-barcoded 5' primer and a J-beta primer mix. TCRdb re-called the 5' RACE reads through MiXCR, storing one row per CDR3 protein. This sample has about 970,000 distinct CDR3 sequences, with just over 50% found just once. The authors drew 7.5 to 10 milliliters of peripheral blood from each donor. Germline loops: CDR1 MNHEY, CDR2 SMNVEV (reference sequence). This CDR3 has 17 amino acids. The sample originates from a study of blood T cells in healthy people across ages. Study findings and constraints: Long-lived and aged donors differed, with more naive CD4+ cells and higher diversity in the long-lived. The recorded TCR beta diversity per million T cells decreased in a roughly linear manner with age.

This chain links TRBV27 with TRBJ2-1, with TRBD2 matching over 10 bases. The J call may be wrong; the DNA end is better matched by TRBJ2-7. The source of this sequence is a woman in her fifties or sixties in good health. The sequencing input was blood. For the CDR3, the DNA is TGTGCCAGCAGTGAGCTAGCGGGGGCTGACTCCTACAATGAGCAGTACTTC. Amino acid sequence: CASSELAGADSYNEQYF.